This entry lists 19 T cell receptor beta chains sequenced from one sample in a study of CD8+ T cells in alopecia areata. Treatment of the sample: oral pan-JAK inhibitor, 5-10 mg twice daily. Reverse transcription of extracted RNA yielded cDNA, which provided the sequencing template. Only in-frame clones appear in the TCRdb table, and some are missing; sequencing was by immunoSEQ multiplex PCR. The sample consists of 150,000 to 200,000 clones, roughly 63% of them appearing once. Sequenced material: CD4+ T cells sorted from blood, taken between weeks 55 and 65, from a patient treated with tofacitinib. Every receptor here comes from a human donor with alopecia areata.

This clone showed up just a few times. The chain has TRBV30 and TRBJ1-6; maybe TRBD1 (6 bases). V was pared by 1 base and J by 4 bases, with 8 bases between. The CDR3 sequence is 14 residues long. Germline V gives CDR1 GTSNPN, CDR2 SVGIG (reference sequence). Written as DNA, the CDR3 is TGTGCCTGGAGTGAGGGACATTATAATTCACCCCTCCACTTT. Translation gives CAWSEGHYNSPLHF.

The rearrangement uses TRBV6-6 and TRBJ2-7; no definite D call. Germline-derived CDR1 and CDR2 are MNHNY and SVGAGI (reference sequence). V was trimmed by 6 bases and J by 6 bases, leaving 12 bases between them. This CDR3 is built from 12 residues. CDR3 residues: CASSRVGSEQYF. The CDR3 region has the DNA TGTGCCAGCAGCCGAGTGGGCTCCGAGCAGTACTTC.

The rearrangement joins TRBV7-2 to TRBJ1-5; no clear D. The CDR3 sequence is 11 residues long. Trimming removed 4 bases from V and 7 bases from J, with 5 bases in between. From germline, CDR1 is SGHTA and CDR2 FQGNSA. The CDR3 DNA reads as TGTGCCAGCAGCTCGGGACAGCCCCAGCATTTT. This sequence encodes CASSSGQPQHF.

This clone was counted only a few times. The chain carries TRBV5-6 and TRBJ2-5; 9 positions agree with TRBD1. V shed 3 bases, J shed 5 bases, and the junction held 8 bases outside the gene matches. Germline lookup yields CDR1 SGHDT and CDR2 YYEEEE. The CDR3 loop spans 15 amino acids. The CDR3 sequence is CASSSLQGATETQYF. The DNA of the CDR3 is TGTGCCAGCAGCTCCCTACAGGGGGCGACGGAGACCCAGTACTTC.

CDR3 residues: CASSVLGSNTEAFF. CDR3 nucleotides: TGTGCCAGCAGTGTTCTTGGATCGAACACTGAAGCTTTCTTT. The V call is TRBV27, the J call TRBJ1-1; D ambiguous. The CDR3 contains 14 residues. CDR1 MNHEY and CDR2 SMNVEV come from the germline V gene (reference sequence). Trimming took off 5 bases at V and 1 base at J, with 11 bases between the two ends.

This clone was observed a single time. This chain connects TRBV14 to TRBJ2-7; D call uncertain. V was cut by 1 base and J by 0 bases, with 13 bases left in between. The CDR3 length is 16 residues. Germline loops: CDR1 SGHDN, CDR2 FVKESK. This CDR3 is CASSQGSSKYSYEQYF. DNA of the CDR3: TGTGCCAGCAGCCAAGGCTCCAGCAAGTACTCCTACGAGCAGTACTTC.

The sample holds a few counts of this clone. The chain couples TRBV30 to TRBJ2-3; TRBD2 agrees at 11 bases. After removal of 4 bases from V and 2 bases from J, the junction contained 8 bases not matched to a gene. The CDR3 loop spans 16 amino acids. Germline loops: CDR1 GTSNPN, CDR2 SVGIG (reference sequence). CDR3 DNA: TGTGCCTGGAATTTAGCGGGGGGGTCTTACACAGATACGCAGTATTTT. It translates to CAWNLAGGSYTDTQYF.

CDR3 in amino acids: CSASKRNEQFF. Here the CDR3 DNA reads TGCAGTGCTAGTAAGAGGAATGAGCAGTTCTTC. The chain has TRBV20-1 and TRBJ2-1; D is undetermined. From germline, CDR1 is DFQATT and CDR2 SNEGSKA (reference sequence). V was trimmed by 3 bases and J by 7 bases, leaving 7 bases between them. The CDR3 loop spans 11 amino acids.

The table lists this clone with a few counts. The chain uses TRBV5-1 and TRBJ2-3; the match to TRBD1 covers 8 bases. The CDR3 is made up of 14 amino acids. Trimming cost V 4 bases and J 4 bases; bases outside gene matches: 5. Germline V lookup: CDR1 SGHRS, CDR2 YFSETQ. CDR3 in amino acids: CASSTGQGPDTQYF. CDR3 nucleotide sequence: TGCGCCAGCAGCACAGGACAGGGTCCAGATACGCAGTATTTT.

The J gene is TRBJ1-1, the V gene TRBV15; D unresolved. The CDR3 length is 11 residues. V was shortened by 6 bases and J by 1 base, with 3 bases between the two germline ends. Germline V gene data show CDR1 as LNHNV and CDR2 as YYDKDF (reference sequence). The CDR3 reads CATRENTEAFF. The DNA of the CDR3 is TGTGCCACCAGAGAGAACACTGAAGCTTTCTTT.

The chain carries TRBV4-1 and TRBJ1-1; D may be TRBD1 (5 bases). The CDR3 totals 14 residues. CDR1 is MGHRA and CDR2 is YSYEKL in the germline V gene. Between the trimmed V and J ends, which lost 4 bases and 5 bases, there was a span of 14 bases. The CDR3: CASSLRTGGTEAFF. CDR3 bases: TGCGCCAGCAGCCTCAGGACTGGGGGGACTGAAGCTTTCTTT.

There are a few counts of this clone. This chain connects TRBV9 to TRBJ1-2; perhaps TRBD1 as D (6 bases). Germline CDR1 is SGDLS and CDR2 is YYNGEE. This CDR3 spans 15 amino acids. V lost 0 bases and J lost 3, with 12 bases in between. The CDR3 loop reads CASSVVVSGDYGYTF. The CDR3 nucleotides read TGTGCCAGCAGCGTAGTGGTCTCAGGGGACTATGGCTACACCTTC.

For the CDR3, the DNA is TGTGCCAGCAGGGACAGGGTCGACACCGGGGAGCTGTTTTTT. The encoded protein is CASRDRVDTGELFF. This chain joins TRBV2 and TRBJ2-2, with 8 bases identical to TRBD1. Germline V gives CDR1 SNHLY, CDR2 FYNNEI. The V gene end was trimmed by 6 bases and the J gene end by 3 bases; junction bases not matched to a gene: 3. The CDR3 sequence is 14 residues long.

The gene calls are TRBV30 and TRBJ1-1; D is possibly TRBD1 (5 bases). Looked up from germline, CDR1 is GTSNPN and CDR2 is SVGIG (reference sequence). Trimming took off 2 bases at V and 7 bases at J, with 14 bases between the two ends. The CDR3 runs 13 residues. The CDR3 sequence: CAWSRGGIGEAFF. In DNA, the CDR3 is TGTGCCTGGAGTCGGGGGGGTATAGGTGAAGCTTTCTTT.

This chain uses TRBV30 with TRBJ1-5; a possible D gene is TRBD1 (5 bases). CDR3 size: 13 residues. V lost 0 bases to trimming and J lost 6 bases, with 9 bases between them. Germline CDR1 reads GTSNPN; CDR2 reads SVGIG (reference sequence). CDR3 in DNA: TGTGCCTGGAGTGTACGGGGGACTCAGCCCCAGCATTTT. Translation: CAWSVRGTQPQHF.

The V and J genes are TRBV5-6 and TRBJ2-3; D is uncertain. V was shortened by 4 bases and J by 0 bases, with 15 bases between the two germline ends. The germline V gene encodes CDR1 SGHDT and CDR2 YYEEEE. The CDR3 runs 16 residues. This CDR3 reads CASSTELSYSTDTQYF. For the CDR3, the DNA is TGTGCCAGCAGCACGGAGCTCTCGTACAGCACAGATACGCAGTATTTT.

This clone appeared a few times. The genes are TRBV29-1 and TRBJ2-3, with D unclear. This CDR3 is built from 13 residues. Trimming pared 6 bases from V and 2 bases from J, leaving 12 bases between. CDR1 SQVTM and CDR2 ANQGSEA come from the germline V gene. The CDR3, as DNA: TGCAGCGTAGTTGGAGTTTACACAGATACGCAGTATTTT. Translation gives CSVVGVYTDTQYF.

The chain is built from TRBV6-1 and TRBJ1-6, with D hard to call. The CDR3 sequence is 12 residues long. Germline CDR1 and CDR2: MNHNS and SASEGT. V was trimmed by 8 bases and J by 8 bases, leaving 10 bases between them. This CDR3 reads CASLKSDSPLHF. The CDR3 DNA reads TGTGCCAGCTTAAAAAGCGATTCACCCCTCCACTTT.

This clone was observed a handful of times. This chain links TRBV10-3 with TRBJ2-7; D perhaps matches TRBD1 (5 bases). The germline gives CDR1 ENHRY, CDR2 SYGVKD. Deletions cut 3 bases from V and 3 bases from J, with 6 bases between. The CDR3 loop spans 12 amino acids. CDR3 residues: CAISDRVYEQYF. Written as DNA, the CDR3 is TGTGCCATCAGTGACAGGGTCTACGAGCAGTACTTC.